This T cell receptor (beta chain) was identified in a study of OX40 agonist ivuxolimab in advanced cancers. Concerning the study at large: Ivuxolimab was a fully human IgG2 agonistic monoclonal antibody targeting the costimulatory receptor OX40 (CD134). Intravenous ivuxolimab was administered to patients every 2 weeks at six dose levels: 0.01, 0.1, 0.3, 1.5, 3 and 10 mg/kg. Of the roughly 54 patients in dose escalation, 19 had hepatocellular carcinoma, about 15 had melanoma, 9 had renal cell carcinoma and 9 had head and neck cancer. The dose-escalation cohort was 80% to 90% male with a mean age of around 64 years, ranging from roughly 23 to 79. Prior anti-PD-1, anti-PD-L1 or anti-CTLA-4 therapy was permitted, and roughly two fifths of dose-escalation patients had received checkpoint inhibitors. Partial responses occurred in three dose-escalation patients, of whom one had hepatocellular carcinoma and two had cutaneous melanoma. The point of sequencing TCRbeta in the periphery was to test whether ivuxolimab changed TCR sequence diversity and drove clonal T-cell expansion. The paper describes the monotherapy dose-escalation part (N ≈ 50 patients) of the phase I trial of ivuxolimab.

The full study reports these points: Low levels of normalized T-cell clonal expansion were also shown by some nonresponding patients. At doses of 0.1 to 3.0 mg/kg, clonal expansion of both CD4+ and CD8+ T cells in blood was seen between baseline and week 6. In the 0.1-3.0 mg/kg groups, partial responders were among the patients with the lowest normalized peripheral clonal expansion, particularly in CD8+ T cells. After ivuxolimab, CD8+ T cells had more expanded clones than CD4+ T cells on average. The antigen specificity of the peripheral T cells that underwent clonal expansion was not determined.

A remark on this clone: Its antigen remains unidentified. No qualities accompany the bases; no much larger clone lies one base away.

The cysteine opens and the phenylalanine closes a CDR3 of 16 amino acids. Of all the DNA, just the CDR3 is kept, 48 bases in frame from base 1. V loses 4 bases, J loses 2 bases, and the germline ends lie 15 bases apart. CDR1 and CDR2 are read off the germline V gene as SGHRS and YFSETQ. Genomic DNA was extracted from sorted cells for sequencing of the TCRbeta CDR3 region. The immunoSEQ Assay was used for sequencing of TCRbeta CDR3 regions. Drawn from immuneACCESS, this table holds only the in-frame rearrangements with V and J called that TCRdb kept. Clones are partly lost; checked studies trace under half to an unresolved V gene and leave the rest unexplained. This sample gives around 76,000 clones in total; 84% of them show up just once. The ten most abundant clones make up 0.9% to 1.4% of the sample. Patients with autoimmune disease history or receiving systemic immunosuppression were excluded from the trial. Peripheral blood for TCR sequencing was drawn from every dose cohort at baseline, at cycle 4 day 1 and at cycle 7 day 1. Samples were obtained from an open-label, multicenter, first-in-human phase I dose-escalation trial of ivuxolimab. Adults with locally advanced or metastatic melanoma, renal cell carcinoma, hepatocellular carcinoma or head and neck squamous cell carcinoma were enrolled in the trial. Before TCR sequencing, CD4+ T cells and CD8+ T cells from peripheral blood were sorted into separate populations.

The receptor was isolated from an adult with an advanced solid tumor such as melanoma, head and neck, liver or kidney cancer. The sequence links TRBV5-1 to TRBJ2-2; the D gene is perhaps TRBD1 or TRBD2, each of them matching over 6 bases. The source was CD4+ or CD8+ T cells sorted from blood, collected in a trial of the OX40 agonist ivuxolimab. CDR3 protein: CASSRVGGFNTGELFF. The nucleotides are TGCGCCAGCAGCCGTGTGGGGGGCTTTAACACCGGGGAGCTGTTTTTT.